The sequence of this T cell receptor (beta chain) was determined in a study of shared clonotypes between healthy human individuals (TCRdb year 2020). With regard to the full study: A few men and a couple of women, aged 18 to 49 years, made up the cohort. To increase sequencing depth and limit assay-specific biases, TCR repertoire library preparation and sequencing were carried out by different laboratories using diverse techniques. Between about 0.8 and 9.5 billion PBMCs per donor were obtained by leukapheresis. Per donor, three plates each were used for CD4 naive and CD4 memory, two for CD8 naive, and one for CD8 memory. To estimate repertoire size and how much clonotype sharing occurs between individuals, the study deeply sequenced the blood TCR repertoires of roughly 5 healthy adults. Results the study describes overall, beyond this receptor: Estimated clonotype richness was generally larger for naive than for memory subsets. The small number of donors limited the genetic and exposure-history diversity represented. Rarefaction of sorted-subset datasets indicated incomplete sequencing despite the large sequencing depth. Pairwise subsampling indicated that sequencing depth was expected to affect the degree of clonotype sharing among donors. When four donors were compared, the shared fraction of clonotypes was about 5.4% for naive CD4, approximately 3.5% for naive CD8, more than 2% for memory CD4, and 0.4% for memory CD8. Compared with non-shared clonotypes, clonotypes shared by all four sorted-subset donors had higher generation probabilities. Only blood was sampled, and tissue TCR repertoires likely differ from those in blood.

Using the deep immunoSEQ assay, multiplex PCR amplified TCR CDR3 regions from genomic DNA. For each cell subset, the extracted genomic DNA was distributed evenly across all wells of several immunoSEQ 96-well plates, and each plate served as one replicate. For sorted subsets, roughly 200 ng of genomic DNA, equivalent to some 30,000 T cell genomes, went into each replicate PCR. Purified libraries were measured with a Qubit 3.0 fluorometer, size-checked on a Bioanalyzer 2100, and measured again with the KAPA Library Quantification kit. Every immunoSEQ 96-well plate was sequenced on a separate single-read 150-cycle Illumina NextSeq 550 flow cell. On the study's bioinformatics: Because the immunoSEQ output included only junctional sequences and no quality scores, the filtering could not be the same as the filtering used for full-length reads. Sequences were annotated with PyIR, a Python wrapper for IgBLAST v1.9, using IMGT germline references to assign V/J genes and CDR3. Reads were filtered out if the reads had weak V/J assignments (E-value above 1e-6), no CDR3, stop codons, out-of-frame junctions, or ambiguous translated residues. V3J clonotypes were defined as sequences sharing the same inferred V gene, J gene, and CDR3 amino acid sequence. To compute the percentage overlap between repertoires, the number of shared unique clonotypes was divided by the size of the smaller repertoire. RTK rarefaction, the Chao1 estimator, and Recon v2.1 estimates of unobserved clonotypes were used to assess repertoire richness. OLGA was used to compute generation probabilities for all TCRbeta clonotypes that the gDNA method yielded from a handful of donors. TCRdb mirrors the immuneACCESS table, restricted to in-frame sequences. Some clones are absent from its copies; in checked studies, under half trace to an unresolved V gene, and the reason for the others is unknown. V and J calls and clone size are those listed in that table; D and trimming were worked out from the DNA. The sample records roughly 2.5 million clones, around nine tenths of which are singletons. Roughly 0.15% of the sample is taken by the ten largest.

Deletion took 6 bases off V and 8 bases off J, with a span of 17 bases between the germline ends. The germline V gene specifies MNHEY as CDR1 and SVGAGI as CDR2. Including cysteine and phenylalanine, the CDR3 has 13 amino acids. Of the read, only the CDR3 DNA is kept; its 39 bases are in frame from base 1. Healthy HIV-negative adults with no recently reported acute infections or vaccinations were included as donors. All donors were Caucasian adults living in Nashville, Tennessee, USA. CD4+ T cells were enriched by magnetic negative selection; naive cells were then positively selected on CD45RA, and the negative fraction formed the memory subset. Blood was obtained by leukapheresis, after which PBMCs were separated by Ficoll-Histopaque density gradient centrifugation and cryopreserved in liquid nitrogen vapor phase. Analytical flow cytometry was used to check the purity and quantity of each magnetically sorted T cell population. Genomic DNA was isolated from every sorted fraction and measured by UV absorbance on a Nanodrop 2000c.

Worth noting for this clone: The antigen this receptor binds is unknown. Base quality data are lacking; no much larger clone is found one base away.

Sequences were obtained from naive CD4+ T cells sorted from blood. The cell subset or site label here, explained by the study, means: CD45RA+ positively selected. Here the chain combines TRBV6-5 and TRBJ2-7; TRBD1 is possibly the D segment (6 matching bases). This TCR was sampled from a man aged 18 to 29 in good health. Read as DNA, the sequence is TGTGCCAGCAGACTACCAACAGGGAGCCAGCAGTACTTC. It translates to CASRLPTGSQQYF.